The clone carrying this T cell receptor (beta chain) appeared a few times. This sample is drawn from a study of CD8 T cells in ankylosing spondylitis. Each TCR beta library was made by quantitative 5'-RACE that incorporated molecular barcodes. TCRdb processed the 5' RACE reads anew with MiXCR; each CDR3 protein has one entry. The sample yields about 250,000 distinct CDR3 sequences, roughly 8.2% seen once. The CDR3 spans 15 residues. Unmatched junction bases numbered 5, after V lost 6 bases and J lost 2 bases. Source material: blood, either unsorted or a sorted T cell fraction (not recorded which). The clonotype was recovered from a female donor with ankylosing spondylitis or in good health (not recorded which). V and J are TRBV12-3 or TRBV12-4 and TRBJ2-2, with 8 bases lining up with TRBD2. Here the CDR3 DNA reads TGTGCCAGCAGGCCGGGGACTAGAAACACCGGGGAGCTGTTTTTT. Amino acids: CASRPGTRNTGELFF.